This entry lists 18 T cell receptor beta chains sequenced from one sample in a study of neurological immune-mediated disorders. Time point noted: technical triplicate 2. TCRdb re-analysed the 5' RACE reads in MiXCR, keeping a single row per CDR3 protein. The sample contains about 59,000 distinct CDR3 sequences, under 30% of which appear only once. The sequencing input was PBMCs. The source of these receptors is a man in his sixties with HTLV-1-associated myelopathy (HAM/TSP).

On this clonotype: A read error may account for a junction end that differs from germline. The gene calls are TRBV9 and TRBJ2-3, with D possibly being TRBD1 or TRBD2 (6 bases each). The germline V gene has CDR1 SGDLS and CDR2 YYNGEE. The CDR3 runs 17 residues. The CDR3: CASSHTLTGTVTDTQYF. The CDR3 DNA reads TGTGCCAGCAGTCACACCCTCACAGGGACTGTCACAGATACACAGTATTTT.

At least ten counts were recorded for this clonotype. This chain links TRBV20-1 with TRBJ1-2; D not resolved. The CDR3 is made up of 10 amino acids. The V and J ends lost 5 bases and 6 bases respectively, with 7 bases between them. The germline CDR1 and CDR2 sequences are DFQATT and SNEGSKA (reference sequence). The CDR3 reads CSAGFDGYTF. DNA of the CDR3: TGCAGTGCTGGCTTCGATGGCTACACCTTC.

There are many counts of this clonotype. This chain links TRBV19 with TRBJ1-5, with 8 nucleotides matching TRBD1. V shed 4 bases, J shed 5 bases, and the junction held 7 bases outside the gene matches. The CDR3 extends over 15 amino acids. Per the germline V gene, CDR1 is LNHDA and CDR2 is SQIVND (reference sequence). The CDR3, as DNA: TGTGCCAGTAGTACCTGGACAGGGCAGGATCAGCCCCAGCATTTT. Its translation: CASSTWTGQDQPQHF.

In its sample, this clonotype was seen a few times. The CDR3 sequence is CSASPSASTDTQYF. CDR3 bases: TGCAGTGCTAGTCCTAGCGCTAGCACAGATACGCAGTATTTT. The chain uses TRBV20-1 and TRBJ2-3, with D possibly TRBD2 on 6 matching bases. There are 14 residues in the CDR3. Trimming left V 3 bases short and J 0 bases short, with 10 bases between. Germline-derived CDR1 and CDR2 are DFQATT and SNEGSKA (reference sequence).

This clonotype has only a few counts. The CDR3 bases are TGCAGTGCTAGACGGGACAGGTCGAACACCGGGGAGCTGTTTTTT. Residues: CSARRDRSNTGELFF. The chain recombines TRBV20-1 with TRBJ2-2; 8 positions agree with TRBD1. From germline, CDR1 is DFQATT and CDR2 SNEGSKA (reference sequence). The CDR3 has 15 amino acids. Trimming removed 2 bases from V and 0 bases from J; junction bases left unmatched: 2.

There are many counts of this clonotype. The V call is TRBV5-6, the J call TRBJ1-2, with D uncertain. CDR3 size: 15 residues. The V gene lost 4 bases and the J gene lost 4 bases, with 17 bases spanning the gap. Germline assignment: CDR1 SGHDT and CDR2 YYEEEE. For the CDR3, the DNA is TGTGCCAGCAGCGTGTCCTATCTGGAGGGCTATGGCTACACCTTC. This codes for CASSVSYLEGYGYTF.

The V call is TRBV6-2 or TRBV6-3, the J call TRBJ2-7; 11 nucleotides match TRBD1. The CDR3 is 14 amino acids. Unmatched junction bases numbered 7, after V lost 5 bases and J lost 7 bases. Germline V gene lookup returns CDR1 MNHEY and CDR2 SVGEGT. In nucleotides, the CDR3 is TGTGCCAGCAGTGGGACAGGGGGAGACTTGGAGCAGTACTTC. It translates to CASSGTGGDLEQYF.

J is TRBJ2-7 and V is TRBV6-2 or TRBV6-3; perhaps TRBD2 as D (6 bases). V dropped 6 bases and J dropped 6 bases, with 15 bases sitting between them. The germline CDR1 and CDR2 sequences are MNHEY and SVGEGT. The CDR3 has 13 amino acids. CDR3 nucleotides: TGTGCCAGCAGCTTGGGCGGGGTACGCGAGCAGTACTTC. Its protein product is CASSLGGVREQYF.

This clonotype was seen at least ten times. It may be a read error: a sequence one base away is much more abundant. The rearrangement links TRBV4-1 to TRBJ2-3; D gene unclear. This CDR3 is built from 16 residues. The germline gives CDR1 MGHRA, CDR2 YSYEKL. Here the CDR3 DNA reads TGCGCCAGCAACCAAGCGAACCTGGGTTTCACAGATACGCAGTATTTT. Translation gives CASNQANLGFTDTQYF.

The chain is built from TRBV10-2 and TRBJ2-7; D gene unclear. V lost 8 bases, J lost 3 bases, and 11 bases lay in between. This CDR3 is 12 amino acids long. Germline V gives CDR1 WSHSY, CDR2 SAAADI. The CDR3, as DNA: TGCGCCAGCGGTCTCGACCGCTACGAGCAGTACTTC. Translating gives CASGLDRYEQYF.

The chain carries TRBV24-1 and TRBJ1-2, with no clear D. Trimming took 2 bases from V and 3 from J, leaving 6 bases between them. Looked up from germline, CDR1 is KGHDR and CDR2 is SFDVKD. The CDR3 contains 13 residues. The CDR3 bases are TGTGCCACCAGTGATTCTGGGTACTATGGCTACACCTTC. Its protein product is CATSDSGYYGYTF.

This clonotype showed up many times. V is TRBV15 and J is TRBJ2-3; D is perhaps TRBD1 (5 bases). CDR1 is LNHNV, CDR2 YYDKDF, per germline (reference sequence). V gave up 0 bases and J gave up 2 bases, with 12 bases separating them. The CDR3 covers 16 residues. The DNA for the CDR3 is TGTGCCACCAGCAGAGATCCTCGGACAAACACAGATACGCAGTATTTT. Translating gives CATSRDPRTNTDTQYF.

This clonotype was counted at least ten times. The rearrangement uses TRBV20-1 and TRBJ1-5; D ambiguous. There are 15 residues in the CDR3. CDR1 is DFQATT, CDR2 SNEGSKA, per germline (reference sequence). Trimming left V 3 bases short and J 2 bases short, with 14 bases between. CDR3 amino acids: CSARDSRTGNQPQHF. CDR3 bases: TGCAGTGCTAGGGACTCAAGGACGGGCAATCAGCCCCAGCATTTT.

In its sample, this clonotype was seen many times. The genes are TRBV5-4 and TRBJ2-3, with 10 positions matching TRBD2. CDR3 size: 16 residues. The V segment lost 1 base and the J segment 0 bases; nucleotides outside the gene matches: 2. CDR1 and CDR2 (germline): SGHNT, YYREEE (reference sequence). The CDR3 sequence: CASSLTSGTSTDTQYF. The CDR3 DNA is TGTGCCAGCAGCTTGACTAGCGGGACTAGCACAGATACGCAGTATTTT.

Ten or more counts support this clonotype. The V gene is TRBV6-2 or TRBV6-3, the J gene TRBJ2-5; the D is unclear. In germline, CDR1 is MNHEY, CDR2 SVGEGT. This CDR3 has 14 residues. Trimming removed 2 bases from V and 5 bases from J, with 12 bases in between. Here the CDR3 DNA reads TGTGCCAGCAGTTACACCACCCGGCGCGAGACCCAGTACTTC. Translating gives CASSYTTRRETQYF.

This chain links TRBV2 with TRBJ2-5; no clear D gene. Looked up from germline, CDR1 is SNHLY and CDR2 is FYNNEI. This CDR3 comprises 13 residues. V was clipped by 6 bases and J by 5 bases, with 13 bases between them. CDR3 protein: CASRLEARETQYF. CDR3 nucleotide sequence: TGTGCCAGCAGGCTAGAGGCGAGGGAGACCCAGTACTTC. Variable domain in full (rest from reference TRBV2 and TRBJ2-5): EPEVTQTPSHQVTQMGQEVILRCVPISNHLYFYWYRQILGQKVEFLVSFYNNEISEKSEIFDDQFSVERPDGSNFTLKIRSTKLEDSAMYFCASRLEARETQYFGPGTRLLVL.

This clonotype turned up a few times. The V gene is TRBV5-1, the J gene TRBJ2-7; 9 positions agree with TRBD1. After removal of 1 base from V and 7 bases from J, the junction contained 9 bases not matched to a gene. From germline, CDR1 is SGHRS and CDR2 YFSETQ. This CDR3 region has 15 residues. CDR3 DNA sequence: TGCGCCAGCAGCTTGAGTTGGACAGGGGAAGGAGAGCAGTACTTC. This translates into CASSLSWTGEGEQYF. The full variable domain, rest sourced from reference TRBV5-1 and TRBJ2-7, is KAGVTQTPRYLIKTRGQQVTLSCSPISGHRSVSWYQQTPGQGLQFLFEYFSETQRNKGNFPGRFSGRQFSNSRSEMNVSTLELGDSALYLCASSLSWTGEGEQYFGPGTRLTVT.

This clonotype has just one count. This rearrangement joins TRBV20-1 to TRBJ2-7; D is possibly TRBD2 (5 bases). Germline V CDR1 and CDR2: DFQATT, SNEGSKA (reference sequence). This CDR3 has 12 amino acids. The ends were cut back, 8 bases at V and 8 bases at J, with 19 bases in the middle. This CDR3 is CSSIDFGVKQYF. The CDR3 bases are TGCAGTTCTATAGATTTCGGGGTGAAGCAGTACTTC.